This T cell receptor beta chain was identified during a study of cytomegalovirus exposure and HLA in healthy donors. V lost 4 bases, J lost 11 bases, and 14 bases stayed unmatched. The CDR3 is 15 amino acids. Germline-derived CDR1 and CDR2 are SGHRS and YFSETQ. Whereas donors were nominally healthy upon sampling, unrecorded immune exposures were probable. The PCR was carried out with 60 Vbeta primers and 13 Jbeta primers. Using immunoSEQ multiplex PCR, the repertoire was profiled, and TCRdb retains in-frame clones only, with some absent. The sample includes about 39,000 clones. Regarding the study as a whole: Association of a missense DCLRE1C variant with TCR beta V- and J-gene trimming was reported in a later analysis.

In the case of this clone: Its antigen is as yet unknown.

The sample comprised PBMCs. This chain joins TRBV5-1 and TRBJ2-5; 10 positions match TRBD1. The sequence came from a male donor in good health and CMV-seronegative. Written as DNA, the CDR3 is TGCGCCAGCAGCCCCGGGACAGGGGCAGGTCTAGAGCAGTACTTC. It encodes CASSPGTGAGLEQYF.